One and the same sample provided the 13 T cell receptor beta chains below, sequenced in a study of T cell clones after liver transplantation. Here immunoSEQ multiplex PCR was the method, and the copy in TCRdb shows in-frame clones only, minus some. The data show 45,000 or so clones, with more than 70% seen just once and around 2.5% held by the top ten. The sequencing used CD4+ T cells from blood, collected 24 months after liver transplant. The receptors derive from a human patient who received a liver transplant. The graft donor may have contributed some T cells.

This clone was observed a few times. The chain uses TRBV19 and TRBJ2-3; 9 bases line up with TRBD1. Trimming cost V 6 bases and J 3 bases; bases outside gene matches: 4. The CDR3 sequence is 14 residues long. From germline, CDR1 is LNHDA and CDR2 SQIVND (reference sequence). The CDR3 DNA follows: TGTGCCAGTAGCCGGGACAGGGCTACAGATACGCAGTATTTT. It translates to CASSRDRATDTQYF.

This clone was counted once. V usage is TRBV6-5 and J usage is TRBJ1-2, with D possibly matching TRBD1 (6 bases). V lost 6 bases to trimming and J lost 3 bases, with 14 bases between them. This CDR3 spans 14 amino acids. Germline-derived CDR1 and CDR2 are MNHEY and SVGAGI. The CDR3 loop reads CASSRTASYYGYTF. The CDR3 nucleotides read TGTGCCAGCAGCCGGACAGCCTCCTACTATGGCTACACCTTC.

For the CDR3, the DNA is TGCGCCAGCACGACCGGGGCAACAGAGACCCAGTACTTC. Protein: CASTTGATETQYF. The rearrangement uses TRBV5-1 and TRBJ2-5; tentatively, D is TRBD1 or TRBD2 (5 bases each). CDR3 size: 13 residues. V was cut by 6 bases and J by 4 bases, with 13 bases left in between. Germline V gene sequence: CDR1 SGHRS, CDR2 YFSETQ.

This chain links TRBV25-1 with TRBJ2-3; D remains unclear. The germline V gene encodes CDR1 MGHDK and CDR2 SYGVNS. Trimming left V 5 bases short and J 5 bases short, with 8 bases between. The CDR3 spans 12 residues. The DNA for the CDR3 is TGTGCCAGCAGTTTCAACAGAGATACGCAGTATTTT. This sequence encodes CASSFNRDTQYF.

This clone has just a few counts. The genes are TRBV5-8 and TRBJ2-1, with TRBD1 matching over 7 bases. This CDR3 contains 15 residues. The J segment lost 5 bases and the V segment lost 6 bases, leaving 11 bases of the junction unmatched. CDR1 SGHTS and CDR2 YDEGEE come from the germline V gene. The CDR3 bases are TGTGCCAGCACCCCCGGGACAGCCACGGACAATGAGCAGTTCTTC. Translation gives CASTPGTATDNEQFF.

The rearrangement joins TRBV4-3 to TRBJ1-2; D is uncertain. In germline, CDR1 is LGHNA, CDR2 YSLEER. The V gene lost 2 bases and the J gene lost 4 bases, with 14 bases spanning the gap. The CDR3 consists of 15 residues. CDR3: CASSQLLSTRYGYTF. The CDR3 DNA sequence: TGCGCCAGCAGCCAACTACTGTCCACCCGCTATGGCTACACCTTC.

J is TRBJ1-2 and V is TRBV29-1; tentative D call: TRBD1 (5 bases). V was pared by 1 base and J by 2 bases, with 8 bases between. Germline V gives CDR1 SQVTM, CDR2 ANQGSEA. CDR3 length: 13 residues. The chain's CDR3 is CSVEGRGNYGYTF. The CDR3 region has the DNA TGCAGCGTTGAAGGGCGGGGGAACTATGGCTACACCTTC.

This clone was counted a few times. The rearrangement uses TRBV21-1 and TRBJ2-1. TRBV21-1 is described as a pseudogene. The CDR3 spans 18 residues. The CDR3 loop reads CASSKKAMAPFSYNEQFF. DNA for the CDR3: TGTGCCAGCAGCAAAAAAGCCATGGCCCCGTTCTCCTACAATGAGCAGTTCTTC.

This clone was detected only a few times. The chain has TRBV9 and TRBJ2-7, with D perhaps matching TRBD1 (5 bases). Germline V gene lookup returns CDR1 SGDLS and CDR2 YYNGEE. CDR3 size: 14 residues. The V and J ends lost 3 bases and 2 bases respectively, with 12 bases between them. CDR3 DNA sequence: TGTGCCAGCAGCGCCCAGGGTGGACCCTACGAGCAGTACTTC. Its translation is CASSAQGGPYEQYF.

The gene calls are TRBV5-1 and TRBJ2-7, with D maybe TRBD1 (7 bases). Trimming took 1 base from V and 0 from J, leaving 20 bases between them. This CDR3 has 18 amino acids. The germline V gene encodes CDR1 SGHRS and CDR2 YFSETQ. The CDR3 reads CASSLSFPGDSGSYEQYF. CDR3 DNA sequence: TGCGCCAGCAGCTTGTCTTTCCCGGGGGACAGCGGCTCCTACGAGCAGTACTTC.

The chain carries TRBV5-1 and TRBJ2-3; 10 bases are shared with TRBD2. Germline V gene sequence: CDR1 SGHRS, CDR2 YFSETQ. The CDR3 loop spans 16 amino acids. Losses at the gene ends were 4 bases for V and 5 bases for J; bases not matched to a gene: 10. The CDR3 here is CASSQTSGANLDTQYF. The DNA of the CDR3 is TGCGCCAGCAGCCAAACTAGCGGGGCCAACCTAGATACGCAGTATTTT.

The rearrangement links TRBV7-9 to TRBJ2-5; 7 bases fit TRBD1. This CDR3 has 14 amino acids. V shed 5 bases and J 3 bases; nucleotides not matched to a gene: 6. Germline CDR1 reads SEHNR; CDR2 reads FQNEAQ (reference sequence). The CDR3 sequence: CASSNTGQKETQYF. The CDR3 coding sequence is TGTGCCAGCAGCAACACGGGACAGAAAGAGACCCAGTACTTC.

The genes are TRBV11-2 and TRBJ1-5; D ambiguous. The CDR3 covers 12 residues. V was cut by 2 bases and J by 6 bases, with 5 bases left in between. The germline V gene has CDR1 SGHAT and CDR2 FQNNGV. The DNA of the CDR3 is TGTGCCAGCAGCTTATCGGGTCAGCCCCAGCATTTT. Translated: CASSLSGQPQHF.